This T cell receptor beta chain originates from a study of T cell responses to AZD1222 COVID-19 vaccine. In regard to this clone: Its cognate antigen is unknown.

Some clones are missing from TCRdb's copy, which holds only in-frame ones; the method was immunoSEQ multiplex PCR. The sample includes 95,000 to 120,000 clones, over 85% of them seen just once. This CDR3 spans 17 amino acids. Study-wide results and limits: Reportedly, nearly half of unique spike TCRs recognized epitopes outside B.1.351/B.1.1.7 mutations. Only a handful of AZD1222 recipients, several in all, had baseline seropositivity. Donors were mostly white British, more females; clonal diversity possibly underestimated. Elevations in Spike-specific TCR breadth and depth followed administration of two AZD1222 doses.

The source of this sequence is an adult in good health. The genes are TRBV12-2 and TRBJ2-7; the table assigns TRBD1, which was not confirmed against the DNA. TRBV12-2 is described as a pseudogene. The sample in question was peripheral blood, obtained on day 0 of MenACWY control vaccination. CDR3 loop: CASRLAIPGQVIPEQYF. The CDR3 DNA reads TGTGCAAGTCGCTTAGCGATTCCGGGACAGGTGATTCCGGAGCAGTACTTC.